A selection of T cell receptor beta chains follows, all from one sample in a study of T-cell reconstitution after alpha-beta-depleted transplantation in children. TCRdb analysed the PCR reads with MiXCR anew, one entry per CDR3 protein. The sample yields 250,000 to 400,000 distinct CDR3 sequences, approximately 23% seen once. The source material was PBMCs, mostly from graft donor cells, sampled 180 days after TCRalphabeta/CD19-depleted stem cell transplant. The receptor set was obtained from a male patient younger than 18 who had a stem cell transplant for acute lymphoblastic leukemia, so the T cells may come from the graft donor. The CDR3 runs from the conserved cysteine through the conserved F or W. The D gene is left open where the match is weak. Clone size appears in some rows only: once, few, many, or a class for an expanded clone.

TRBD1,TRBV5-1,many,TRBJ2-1,TGCGCCAGCAGCCTGGGGACAGGGGGTACACGTGAGCAGTTCTTC,CASSLGTGGTREQFF
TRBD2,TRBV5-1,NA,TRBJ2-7,TGCGCCAGCAGCTTGGGGTTTTATGTAGCGGTCGGGAGGATCAACGAGCAGTACTTC,CASSLGFYVAVGRINEQYF
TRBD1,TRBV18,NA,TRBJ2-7,TGTGCCAGCTCACCACGGACCATGGACAGGTCCGGGTGGTACGAGCAGTACTTC,CASSPRTMDRSGWYEQYF
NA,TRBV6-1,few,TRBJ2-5,TGTGCCAGCAGTCAACCGGACGAGTACCAAGAGACCCAGTACTTC,CASSQPDEYQETQYF
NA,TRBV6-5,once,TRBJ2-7,TGTGCCAGCAGTTACTCTTTCAGTACCGAGCAGTACTTC,CASSYSFSTEQYF
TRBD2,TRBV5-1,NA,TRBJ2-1,TGCGCCAGCAGCCGCACTAGCGGGAGTCAAGGTGAGCAGTTCTTC,CASSRTSGSQGEQFF
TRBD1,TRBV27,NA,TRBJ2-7,TGTGCCAGCAGTTTGTCACAGGGGACCTACGAGCAGTACTTC,CASSLSQGTYEQYF
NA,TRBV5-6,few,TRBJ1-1,TGTGCCAGCAGCTTTCACCCGACTGAAGCTTTCTTT,CASSFHPTEAFF
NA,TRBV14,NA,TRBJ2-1,TGTGCCAGCAGCCAAGATTTATCCCGGAACGGTGAGCAGTTCTTC,CASSQDLSRNGEQFF
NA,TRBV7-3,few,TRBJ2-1,TGTGCCAGCAGCTTATCCAGGGTAGGCAATGAGCAGTTCTTC,CASSLSRVGNEQFF
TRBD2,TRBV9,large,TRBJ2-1,TGTGCCAGCAGCGCTAAGACTAGCGGGGGGGACGACAATGAGCAGTTCTTC,CASSAKTSGGDDNEQFF
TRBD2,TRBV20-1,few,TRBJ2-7,TGCAGTGCTAGAAAAAAGCGGGAGAGGTACGAGCAGTACTTC,CSARKKRERYEQYF
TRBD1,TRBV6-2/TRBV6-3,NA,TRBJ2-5,TGTGCCAGCAGTTACGGGACAGGGCCGGAGACCCAGTACTTC,CASSYGTGPETQYF
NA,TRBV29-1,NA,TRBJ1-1,TGCAGCGTTGAAGACCTTAGGGGGTTGAACACTGAAGCTTTCTTT,CSVEDLRGLNTEAFF
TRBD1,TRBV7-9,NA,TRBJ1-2,TGTGCCAGCAGCTTAGTGCAGGGGGCGGACTATGGCTACACCTTC,CASSLVQGADYGYTF
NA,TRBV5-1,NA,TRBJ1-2,TGCGCCAGCAGTGGGACATCCGTAGGTGGCTACACCTTC,CASSGTSVGGYTF
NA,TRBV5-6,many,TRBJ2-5,TGTGCCAGCAGCTTACAATTTCATGCGTCGGAGACCCAGTACTTC,CASSLQFHASETQYF
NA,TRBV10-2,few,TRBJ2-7,TGCGCCAGCAGACAGAAGCTCTACTACGAGCAGTACTTC,CASRQKLYYEQYF
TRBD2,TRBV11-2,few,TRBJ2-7,TGTGCCAGCAGCTTATACAGCGGGACTTACGAGCAGTACTTC,CASSLYSGTYEQYF
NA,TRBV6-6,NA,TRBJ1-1,TGTGCCAGCACCACAGTGCTTGAAGTTTTCTTT,CASTTVLEVFF
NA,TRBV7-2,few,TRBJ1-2,TGTGCCAGCAGCCTTCTGGTCGGGGATGTCTCGGGCTACACCTTC,CASSLLVGDVSGYTF
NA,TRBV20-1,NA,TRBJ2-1,TGCAGTGCTAGGGTACCCTCCGGGAAATCATACAATGAGCAGTTCTTC,CSARVPSGKSYNEQFF
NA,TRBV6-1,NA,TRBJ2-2,TGTGCCAGCAGGCGCCCGGGCAGGAACACCGGGGAGCTGTTTTTT,CASRRPGRNTGELFF
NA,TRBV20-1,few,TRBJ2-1,TGCAGTGCTAGCGGGCCCGTACCTAGTCGCCATGAGCAGTTCTTC,CSASGPVPSRHEQFF
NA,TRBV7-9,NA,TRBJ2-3,TGTGCCAGCACCCTTCTCTCCCAGAGCACAGATACGCAGTATTTT,CASTLLSQSTDTQYF
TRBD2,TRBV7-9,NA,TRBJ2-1,TGTGCCAGCAGCTTCTCCGGACTAGCGGTTTACAATGAGCAGTTCTTC,CASSFSGLAVYNEQFF
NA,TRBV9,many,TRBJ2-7,TGTGCCAGCAGCGTGGTCGGAGGCAGTTCCTACGAGCAGTACTTC,CASSVVGGSSYEQYF
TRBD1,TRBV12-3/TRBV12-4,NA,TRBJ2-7,TGTGCCAGCAGTACCTCCCCGACAGGGCACTACGAGCAGTACTTC,CASSTSPTGHYEQYF
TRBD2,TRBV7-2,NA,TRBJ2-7,TGTGCCAGCAGCCCTGGACTAGCGGGAGGGGCCCCCTACGAGCAGTACTTC,CASSPGLAGGAPYEQYF
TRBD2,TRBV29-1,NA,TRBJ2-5,TGCAGCGTCGTTCGGGACTACACCATCCAAGAGACCCAGTACTTC,CSVVRDYTIQETQYF
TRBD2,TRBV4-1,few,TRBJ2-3,TGCGCCAGCAGCCAACTAGCGGTTAGCACAGATACGCAGTATTTT,CASSQLAVSTDTQYF
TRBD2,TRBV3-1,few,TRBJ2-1,TGTGCCAGCAGCCAAGAGGGACTAGCGGGTGATGAGCAGTTCTTC,CASSQEGLAGDEQFF
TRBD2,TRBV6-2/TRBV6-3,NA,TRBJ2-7,TGTGCCAGCAGTTACGGGCGGGAGAGCTCCTACGAGCAGTACTTC,CASSYGRESSYEQYF
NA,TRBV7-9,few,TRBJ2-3,TGTGCCAGCAGCCAAATAGGAGGCAGGAGAAACACAGATACGCAGTATTTT,CASSQIGGRRNTDTQYF